This T cell receptor (beta chain) was documented in a study of CD8 T cell repertoires and HIV-1 epitope variants. Study overall: Control wells had CMV/EBV/flu peptides, negative Ebola AY9, or no peptide. T cells were cultured for nine to ten days with cytokines added on days 3 and 7.

Germline lookup yields CDR1 LNHDA and CDR2 SQIVND (reference sequence). V gave up 7 bases and J gave up 7 bases; unmatched junction bases: 10. The CDR3 is made up of 15 amino acids. Sequencing was performed with immunoSEQ multiplex PCR; in TCRdb, only in-frame clones are kept and a portion is missing. The data show several thousand clones, roughly 61% seen once. This clone has only a few counts. Its antigen is not known. The chain combines TRBV19 with TRBJ2-1, with 10 bases that match TRBD2. The TCR comes from a male donor with HIV. The sequencing sample was made of cultured CD8+ T cells derived from PBMCs. This chain's CDR3 is CASTMGAGGRNEQFF. As DNA, the CDR3 is TGTGCCAGTACAATGGGAGCGGGAGGGCGGAATGAGCAGTTCTTC. Supplemented by reference TRBV19 and TRBJ2-1, the full variable domain reads DGGITQSPKYLFRKEGQNVTLSCEQNLNHDAMYWYRQDPGQGLRLIYYSQIVNDFQKGDIAEGYSVSREKKESFPLTVTSAQKNPTAFYLCASTMGAGGRNEQFFGPGTRLTVL.